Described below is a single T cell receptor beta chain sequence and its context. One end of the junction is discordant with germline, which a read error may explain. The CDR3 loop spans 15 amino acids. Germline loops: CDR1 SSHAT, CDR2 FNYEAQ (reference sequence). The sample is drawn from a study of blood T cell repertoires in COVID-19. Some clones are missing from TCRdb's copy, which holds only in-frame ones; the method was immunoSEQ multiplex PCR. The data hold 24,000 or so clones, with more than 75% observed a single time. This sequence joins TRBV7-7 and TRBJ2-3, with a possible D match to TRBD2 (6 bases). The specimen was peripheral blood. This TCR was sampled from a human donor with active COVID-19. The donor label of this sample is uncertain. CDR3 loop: CASSPGGAPQNTQYF. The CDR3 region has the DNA TGTGCTAGCAGCCCCGGGGGTGCCCCACAAAATACGCAGTATTTT.